This TCR beta chain was profiled in a study of blood T cell repertoires in COVID-19. The V end lost 4 bases, the J end lost 0 bases, and 14 bases lay between the germline ends. Germline CDR1 and CDR2: SGHTS and YDEGEE. This CDR3 is built from 16 residues. Clones were sequenced by immunoSEQ multiplex PCR, and TCRdb holds only the in-frame ones, with some missing. This sample has around 45,000 clones, with roughly nine tenths found just once. This sequence originates from a human donor in a cohort sampled during active COVID-19. This chain joins TRBV5-8 and TRBJ2-4; tentatively, D is TRBD1 (6 bases). The material sequenced was peripheral blood. The DNA of the CDR3 is TGTGCCAGCAGCCCAGGACAGACCCTAGCCAAAAACATTCAGTACTTC. This translates into CASSPGQTLAKNIQYF. Variable domain in full (rest from reference TRBV5-8 and TRBJ2-4): EAGVTQSPTHLIKTRGQQATLRCSPISGHTSVYWYQQALGLGLQFLLWYDEGEERNRGNFPPRFSGRQFPNYSSELNVNALELEDSALYLCASSPGQTLAKNIQYFGAGTRLSVL.